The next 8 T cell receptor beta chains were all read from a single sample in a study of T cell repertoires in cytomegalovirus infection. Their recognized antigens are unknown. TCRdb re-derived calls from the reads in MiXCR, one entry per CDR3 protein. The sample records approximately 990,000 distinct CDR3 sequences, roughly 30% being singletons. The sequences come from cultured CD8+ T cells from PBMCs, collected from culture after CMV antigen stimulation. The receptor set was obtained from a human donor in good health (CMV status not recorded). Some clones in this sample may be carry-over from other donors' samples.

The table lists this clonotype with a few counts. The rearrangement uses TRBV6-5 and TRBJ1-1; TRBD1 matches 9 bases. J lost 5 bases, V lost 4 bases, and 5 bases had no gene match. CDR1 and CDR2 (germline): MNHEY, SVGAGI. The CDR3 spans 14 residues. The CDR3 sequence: CASSSTGGVTEAFF. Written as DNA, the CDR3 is TGTGCCAGCAGTTCCACAGGGGGCGTAACTGAAGCTTTCTTT.

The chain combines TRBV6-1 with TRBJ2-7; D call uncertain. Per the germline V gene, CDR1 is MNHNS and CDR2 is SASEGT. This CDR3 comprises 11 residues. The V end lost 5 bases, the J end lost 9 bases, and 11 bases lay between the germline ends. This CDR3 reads CASSYRAGQYV. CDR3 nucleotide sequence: TGTGCCAGCAGTTACCGGGCCGGGCAGTACGTC.

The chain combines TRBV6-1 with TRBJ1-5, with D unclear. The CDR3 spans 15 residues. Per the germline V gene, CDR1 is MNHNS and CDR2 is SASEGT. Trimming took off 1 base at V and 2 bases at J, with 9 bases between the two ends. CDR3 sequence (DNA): TGTGCCAGCAGTGAAGAAAAGATGGGCAATCAGCCCCAGCATTTT. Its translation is CASSEEKMGNQPQHF.

CDR3 sequence (DNA): TGTGCCAGTAGTGCCACTAGCGGGGTTATGGCAGATACGCAGTATTTT. Translating it yields CASSATSGVMADTQYF. V gene TRBV19 combines with J gene TRBJ2-3; 10 bases map to TRBD2. Germline V lookup: CDR1 LNHDA, CDR2 SQIVND (reference sequence). This CDR3 spans 16 amino acids. With V trimmed by 5 bases and J by 4 bases, 9 bases remained unmatched.

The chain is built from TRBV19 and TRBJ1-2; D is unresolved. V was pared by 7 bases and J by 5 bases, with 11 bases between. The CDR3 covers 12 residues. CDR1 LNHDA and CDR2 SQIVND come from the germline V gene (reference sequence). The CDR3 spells CASTYDKYGYTF. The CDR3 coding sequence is TGTGCCAGTACCTACGACAAGTATGGCTACACCTTC.

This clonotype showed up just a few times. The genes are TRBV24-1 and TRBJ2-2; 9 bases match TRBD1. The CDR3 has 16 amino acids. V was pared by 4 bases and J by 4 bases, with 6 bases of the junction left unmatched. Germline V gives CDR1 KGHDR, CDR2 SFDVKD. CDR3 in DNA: TGTGCCACCAGTGAAGCGGGACAGGGCGTCACCGGGGAGCTGTTTTTT. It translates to CATSEAGQGVTGELFF.

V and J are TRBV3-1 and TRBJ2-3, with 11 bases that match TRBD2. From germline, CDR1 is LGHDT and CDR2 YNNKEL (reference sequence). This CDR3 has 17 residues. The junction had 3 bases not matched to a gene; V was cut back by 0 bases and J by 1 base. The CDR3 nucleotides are TGTGCCAGCAGCCAAGATGGGGGACTAGCGGGCACAGATACGCAGTATTTT. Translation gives CASSQDGGLAGTDTQYF.

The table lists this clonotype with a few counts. The CDR3 region has the DNA TGTGCTAGTGGCCCCGGAGGAGTACACTACGAGCAGTACTTC. As protein: CASGPGGVHYEQYF. V usage is TRBV12-5 and J usage is TRBJ2-7, with D tentatively TRBD2 (5 bases). The germline V gene encodes CDR1 LGHNT and CDR2 FRNRAP. V was shortened by 6 bases and J by 3 bases, with 15 bases between the two germline ends. This CDR3 region has 14 residues.